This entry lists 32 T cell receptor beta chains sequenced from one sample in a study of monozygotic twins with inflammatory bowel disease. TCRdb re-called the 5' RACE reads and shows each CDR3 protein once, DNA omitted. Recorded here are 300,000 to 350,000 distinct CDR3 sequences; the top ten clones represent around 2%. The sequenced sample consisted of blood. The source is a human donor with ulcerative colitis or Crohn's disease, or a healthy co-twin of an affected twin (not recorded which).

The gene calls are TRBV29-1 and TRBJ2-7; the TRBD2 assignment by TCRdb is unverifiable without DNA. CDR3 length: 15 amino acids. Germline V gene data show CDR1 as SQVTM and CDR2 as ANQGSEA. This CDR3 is CSARTSGSVQDEQYF.

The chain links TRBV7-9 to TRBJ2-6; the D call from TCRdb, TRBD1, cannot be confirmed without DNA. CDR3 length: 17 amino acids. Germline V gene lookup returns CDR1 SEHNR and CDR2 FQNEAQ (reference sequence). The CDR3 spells CASSPDRQRSGANVLTF.

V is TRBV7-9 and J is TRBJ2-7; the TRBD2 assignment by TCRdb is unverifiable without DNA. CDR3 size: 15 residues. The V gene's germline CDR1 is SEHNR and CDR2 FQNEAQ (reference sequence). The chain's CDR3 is CASSKRTSGSHEQYF. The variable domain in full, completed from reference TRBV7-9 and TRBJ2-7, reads DTGVSQNPRHKITKRGQNVTFRCDPISEHNRLYWYRQTLGQGPEFLTYFQNEAQLEKSRLLSDRFSAERPKGSFSTLEIQRTEQGDSAMYLCASSKRTSGSHEQYFGPGTRLTVT.

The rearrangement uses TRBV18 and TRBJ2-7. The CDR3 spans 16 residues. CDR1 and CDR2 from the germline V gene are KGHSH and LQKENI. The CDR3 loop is CASSPIMDANTYEQYF.

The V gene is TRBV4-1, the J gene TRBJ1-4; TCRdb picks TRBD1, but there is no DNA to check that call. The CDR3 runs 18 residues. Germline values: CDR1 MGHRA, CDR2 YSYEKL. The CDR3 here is CASSPTRQGPTTNEKLFF.

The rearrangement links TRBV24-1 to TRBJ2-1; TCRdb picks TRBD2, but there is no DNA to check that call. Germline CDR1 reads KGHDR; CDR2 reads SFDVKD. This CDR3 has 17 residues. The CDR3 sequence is CATSDVTSGGPGNEQFF.

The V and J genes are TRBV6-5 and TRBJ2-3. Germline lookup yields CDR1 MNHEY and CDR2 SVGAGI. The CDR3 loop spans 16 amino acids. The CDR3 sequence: CASSYSLAASTDTQYF.

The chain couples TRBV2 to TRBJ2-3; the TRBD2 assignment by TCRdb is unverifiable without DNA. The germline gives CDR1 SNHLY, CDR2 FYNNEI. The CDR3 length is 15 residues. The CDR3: CASALEGLVHDTQYF.

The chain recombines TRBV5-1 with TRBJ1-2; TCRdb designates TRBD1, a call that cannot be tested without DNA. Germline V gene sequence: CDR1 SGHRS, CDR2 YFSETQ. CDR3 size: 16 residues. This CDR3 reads CASSLAGGELNYGYTF.

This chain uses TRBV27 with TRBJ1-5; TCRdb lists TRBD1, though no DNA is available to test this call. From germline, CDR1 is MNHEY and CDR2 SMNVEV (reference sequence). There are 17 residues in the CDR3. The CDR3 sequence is CASSPIPHGQRGQPQHF.

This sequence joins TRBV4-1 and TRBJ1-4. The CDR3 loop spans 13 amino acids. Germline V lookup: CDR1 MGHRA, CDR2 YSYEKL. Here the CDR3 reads CASSQEIGEKLFF.

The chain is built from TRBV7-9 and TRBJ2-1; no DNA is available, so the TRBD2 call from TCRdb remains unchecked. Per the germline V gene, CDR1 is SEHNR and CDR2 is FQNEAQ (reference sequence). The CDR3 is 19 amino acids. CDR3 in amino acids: CASSSSSGIAYPSYNEQFF.

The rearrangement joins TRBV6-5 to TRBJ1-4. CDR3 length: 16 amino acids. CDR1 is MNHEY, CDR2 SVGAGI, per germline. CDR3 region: CASSSPREGGEEKLFF.

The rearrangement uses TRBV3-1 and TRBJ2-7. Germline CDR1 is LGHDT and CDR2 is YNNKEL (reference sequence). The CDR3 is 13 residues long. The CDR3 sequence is CASAILLTYEQYF.

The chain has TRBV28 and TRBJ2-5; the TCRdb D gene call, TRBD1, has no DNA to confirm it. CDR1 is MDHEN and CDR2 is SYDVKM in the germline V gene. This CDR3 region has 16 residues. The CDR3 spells CASSSPGYGGGETQYF. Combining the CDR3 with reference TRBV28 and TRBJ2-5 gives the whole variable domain DVKVTQSSRYLVKRTGEKVFLECVQDMDHENMFWYRQDPGLGLRLIYFSYDVKMKEKGDIPEGYSVSREKKERFSLILESASTNQTSMYLCASSSPGYGGGETQYFGPGTRLLVL.

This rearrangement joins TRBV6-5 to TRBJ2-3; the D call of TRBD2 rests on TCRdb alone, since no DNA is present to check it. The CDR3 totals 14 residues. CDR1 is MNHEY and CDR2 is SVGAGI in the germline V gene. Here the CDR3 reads CASTSSAGTDTQYF.

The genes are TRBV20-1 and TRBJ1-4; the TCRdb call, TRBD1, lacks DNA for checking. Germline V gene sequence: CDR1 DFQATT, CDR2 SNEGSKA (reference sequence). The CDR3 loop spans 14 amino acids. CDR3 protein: CSALNRGLDEKLFF.

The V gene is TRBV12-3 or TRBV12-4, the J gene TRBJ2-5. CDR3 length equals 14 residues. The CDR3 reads CASSPTQVHGTQYF.

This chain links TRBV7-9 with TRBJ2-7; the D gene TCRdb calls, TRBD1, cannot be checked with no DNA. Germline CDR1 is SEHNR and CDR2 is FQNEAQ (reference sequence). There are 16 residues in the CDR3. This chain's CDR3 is CASSSRLDNTNPSQYF.

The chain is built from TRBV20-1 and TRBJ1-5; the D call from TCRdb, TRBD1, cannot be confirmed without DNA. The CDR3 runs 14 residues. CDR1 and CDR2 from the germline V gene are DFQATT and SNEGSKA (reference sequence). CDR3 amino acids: CSANPQGVDQPQHF.

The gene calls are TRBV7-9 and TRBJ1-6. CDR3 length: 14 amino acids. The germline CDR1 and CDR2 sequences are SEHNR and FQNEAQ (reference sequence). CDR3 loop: CASSFSGRDSPLHF.

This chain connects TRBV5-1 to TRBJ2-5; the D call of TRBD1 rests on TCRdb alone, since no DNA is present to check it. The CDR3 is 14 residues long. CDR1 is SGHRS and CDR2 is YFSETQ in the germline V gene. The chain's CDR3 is CASSSGQTQETQYF.

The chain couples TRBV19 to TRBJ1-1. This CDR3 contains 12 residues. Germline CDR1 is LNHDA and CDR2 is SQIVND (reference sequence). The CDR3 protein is CAVGDLNTEAFF.

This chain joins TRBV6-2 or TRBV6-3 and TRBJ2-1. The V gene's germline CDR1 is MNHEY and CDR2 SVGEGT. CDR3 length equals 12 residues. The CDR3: CASRVSRLEQFF.

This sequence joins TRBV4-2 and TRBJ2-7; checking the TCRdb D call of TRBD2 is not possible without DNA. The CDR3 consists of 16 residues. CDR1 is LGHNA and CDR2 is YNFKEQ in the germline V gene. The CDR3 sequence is CASSQDSTSGTYEQYF.

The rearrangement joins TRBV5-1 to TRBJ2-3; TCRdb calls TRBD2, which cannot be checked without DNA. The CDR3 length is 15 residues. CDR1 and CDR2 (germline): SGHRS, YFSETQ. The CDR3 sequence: CASQLAGGVTDTQYF.

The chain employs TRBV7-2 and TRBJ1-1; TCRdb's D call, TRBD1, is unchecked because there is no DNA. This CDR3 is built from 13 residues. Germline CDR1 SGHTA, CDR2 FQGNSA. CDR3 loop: CASNPRTGTEAFF.

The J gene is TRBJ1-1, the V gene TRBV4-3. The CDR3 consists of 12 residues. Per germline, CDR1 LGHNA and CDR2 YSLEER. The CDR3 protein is CASSQEKSEAFF.

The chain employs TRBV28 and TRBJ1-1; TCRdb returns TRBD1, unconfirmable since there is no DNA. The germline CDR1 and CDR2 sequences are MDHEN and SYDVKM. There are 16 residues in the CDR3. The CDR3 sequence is CASPAEGDTLNTEAFF.

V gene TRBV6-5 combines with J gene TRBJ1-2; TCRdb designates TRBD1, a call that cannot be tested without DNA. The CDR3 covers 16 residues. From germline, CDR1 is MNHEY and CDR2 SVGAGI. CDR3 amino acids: CASSYAGTVIPGGYTF.

CDR3 protein: CASSFDRSSYNSPLHF. The chain recombines TRBV28 with TRBJ1-6. CDR1 and CDR2 from the germline V gene are MDHEN and SYDVKM. This CDR3 has 16 residues.

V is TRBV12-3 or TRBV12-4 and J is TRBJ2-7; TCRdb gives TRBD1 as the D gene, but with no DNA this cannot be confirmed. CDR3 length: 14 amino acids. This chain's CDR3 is CASSFLQGANEQYF.